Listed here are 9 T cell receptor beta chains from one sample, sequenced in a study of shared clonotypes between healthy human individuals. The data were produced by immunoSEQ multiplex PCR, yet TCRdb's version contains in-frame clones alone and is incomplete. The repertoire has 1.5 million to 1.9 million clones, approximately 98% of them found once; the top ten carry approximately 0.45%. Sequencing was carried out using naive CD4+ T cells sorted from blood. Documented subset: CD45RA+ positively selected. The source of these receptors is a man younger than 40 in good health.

The CDR3, as DNA: TGTGCCAGTCTTTTATTAGACGACAGGGGGCGCCAAGAGACCCAGTACTTC. The encoded protein is CASLLLDDRGRQETQYF. This rearrangement joins TRBV19 to TRBJ2-5; 10 nucleotides line up with TRBD1. CDR1 and CDR2 (germline): LNHDA, SQIVND (reference sequence). J was trimmed by 1 base and V by 8 bases; bases with no gene match: 13. The CDR3 loop spans 17 amino acids. The full variable domain, completed using reference TRBV19 and TRBJ2-5, is DGGITQSPKYLFRKEGQNVTLSCEQNLNHDAMYWYRQDPGQGLRLIYYSQIVNDFQKGDIAEGYSVSREKKESFPLTVTSAQKNPTAFYLCASLLLDDRGRQETQYFGPGTRLLVL.

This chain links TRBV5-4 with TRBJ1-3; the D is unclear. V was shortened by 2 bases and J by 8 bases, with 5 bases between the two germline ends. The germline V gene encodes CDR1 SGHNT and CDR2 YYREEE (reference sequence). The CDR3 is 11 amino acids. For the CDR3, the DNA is TGTGCCAGCAGCTTCCGGGACACCATATATTTT. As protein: CASSFRDTIYF.

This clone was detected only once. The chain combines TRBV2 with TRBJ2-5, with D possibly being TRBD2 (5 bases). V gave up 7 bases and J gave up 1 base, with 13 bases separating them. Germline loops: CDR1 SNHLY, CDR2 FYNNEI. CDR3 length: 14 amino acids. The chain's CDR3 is CASKSGPFQETQYF. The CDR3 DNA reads TGTGCCAGCAAAAGCGGACCGTTCCAAGAGACCCAGTACTTC.

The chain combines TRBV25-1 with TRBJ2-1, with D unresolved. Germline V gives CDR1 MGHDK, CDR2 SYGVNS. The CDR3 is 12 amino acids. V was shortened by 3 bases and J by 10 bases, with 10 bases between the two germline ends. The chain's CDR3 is CASSDLLPEQFF. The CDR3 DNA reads TGTGCCAGCAGTGACCTCCTCCCCGAGCAGTTCTTC.

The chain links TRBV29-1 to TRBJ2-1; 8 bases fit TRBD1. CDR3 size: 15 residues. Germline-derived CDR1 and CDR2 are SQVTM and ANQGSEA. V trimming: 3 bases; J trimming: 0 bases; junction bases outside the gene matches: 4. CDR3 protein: CSVDLDRVSYNEQFF. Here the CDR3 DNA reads TGCAGCGTTGATCTGGACAGGGTCTCCTACAATGAGCAGTTCTTC.

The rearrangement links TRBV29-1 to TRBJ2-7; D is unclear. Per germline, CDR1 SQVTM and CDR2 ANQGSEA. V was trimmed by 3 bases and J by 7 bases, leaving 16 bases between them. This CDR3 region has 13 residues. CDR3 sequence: CSVDGVGVREQYF. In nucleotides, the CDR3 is TGCAGCGTTGATGGGGTCGGTGTAAGGGAGCAGTACTTC.

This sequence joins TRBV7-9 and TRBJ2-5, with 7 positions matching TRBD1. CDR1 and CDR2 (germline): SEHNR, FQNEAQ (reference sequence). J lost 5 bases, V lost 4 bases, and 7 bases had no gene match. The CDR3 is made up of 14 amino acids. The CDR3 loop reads CASSSRGFEETQYF. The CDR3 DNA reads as TGTGCCAGCAGCTCCAGGGGGTTCGAGGAGACCCAGTACTTC.

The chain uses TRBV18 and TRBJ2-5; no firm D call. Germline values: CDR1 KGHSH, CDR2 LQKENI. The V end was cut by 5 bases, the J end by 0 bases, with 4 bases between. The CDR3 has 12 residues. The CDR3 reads CASSANQETQYF. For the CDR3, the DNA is TGTGCCAGCTCAGCGAACCAAGAGACCCAGTACTTC.

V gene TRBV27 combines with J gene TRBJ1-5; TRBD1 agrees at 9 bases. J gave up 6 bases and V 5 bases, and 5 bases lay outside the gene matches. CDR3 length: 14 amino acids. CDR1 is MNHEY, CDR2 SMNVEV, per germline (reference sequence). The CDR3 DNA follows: TGTGCCAGCAGTCCGACAGGGGGAAGTCAGCCCCAGCATTTT. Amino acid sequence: CASSPTGGSQPQHF.